Listed here are 5 T cell receptor beta chains from one sample, sequenced in a study of sequential checkpoint blockade in melanoma. Method: immunoSEQ multiplex PCR; TCRdb's copy keeps in-frame clones and lacks some. The sample contains around 22,000 clones, around 70% of which appear only once. Treatment here: randomized to nivolumab then ipilimumab (arm A) or the reverse (arm B). The sequenced sample was CD8+ T cells sorted from blood (inferred from file names), obtained from a patient given nivolumab and ipilimumab in sequence. Every receptor here comes from a human donor with melanoma.

This clone was seen a single time. The chain carries TRBV7-9 and TRBJ2-1; D might be TRBD2 (5 bases). The germline V gene has CDR1 SEHNR and CDR2 FQNEAQ (reference sequence). Trimming stripped 3 bases from V and 12 bases from J, with 12 bases between. The CDR3 has 12 amino acids. CDR3 nucleotide sequence: TGTGCCAGCAGCTTCCCCGCGGCGGGGCAGTTCTTC. As protein: CASSFPAAGQFF.

This clone has only one observation. At one end the junction does not follow the germline gene, possibly because of a read error. The chain couples TRBV7-7 to TRBJ2-3; 8 bases agree with TRBD2. The CDR3 is 15 amino acids. Germline CDR1 and CDR2: SSHAT and FNYEAQ (reference sequence). This chain's CDR3 is CASSLGGGSADTQYF. The DNA for the CDR3 is TGTGCCAGCAGCTTAGGCGGGGGGTCCGCAGATACACAGTATTTT.

The genes are TRBV4-2 and TRBJ2-3; a possible D gene is TRBD1 (5 bases). Deletions cut 4 bases from V and 2 bases from J, with 7 bases between. Germline V gives CDR1 LGHNA, CDR2 YNFKEQ. This CDR3 has 13 residues. CDR3 loop: CASSRRDTDTQYF. The CDR3 nucleotides read TGTGCCAGCAGCCGCAGGGACACAGATACGCAGTATTTT.

This clone was detected once. The rearrangement joins TRBV7-9 to TRBJ1-2; 9 bases agree with TRBD1. Germline V CDR1 and CDR2: SEHNR, FQNEAQ (reference sequence). The length of the CDR3 is 15 residues. The V and J ends lost 5 bases and 3 bases, in that order; junction bases with no gene match: 7. CDR3 residues: CASSPGRDRDYGYTF. The CDR3 DNA reads TGTGCCAGCAGCCCGGGCCGGGACAGGGACTATGGCTACACCTTC.

V is TRBV5-1 and J is TRBJ1-1; 7 bases agree with TRBD1. Germline V gene lookup returns CDR1 SGHRS and CDR2 YFSETQ. The V and J ends lost 4 bases and 2 bases, in that order; junction bases with no gene match: 5. The CDR3 runs 14 residues. The CDR3 loop reads CASSRNRGNTEAFF. Written as DNA, the CDR3 is TGCGCCAGCAGCCGTAACAGGGGAAACACTGAAGCTTTCTTT.